This T cell receptor beta chain was identified during a study of T cells in Graves' hyperthyroidism and ophthalmopathy. In this sample, this clonotype turned up a few times. Its cognate antigen is unknown. The source material, RNA transcripts, was used to amplify TCR beta CDR3 regions. Using the HTBI primer set, a first-round RT-PCR was run on the TCR CDR3. TCRdb passed the multiplex PCR reads through MiXCR, listing each CDR3 protein once. The sample includes approximately 620,000 distinct CDR3 sequences, over 11% of them seen just once. Overall study findings and caveats: Blood also carried most thyroid clonotypes expanded above 0.001.

Patients aged 18 to 65 with hyperthyroidism were newly diagnosed, with duration under 2 months. Trimming took off 11 bases at V and 2 bases at J, with 18 bases between the two ends. In germline, CDR1 is MNHEY, CDR2 SVGEGT. The CDR3 loop spans 14 amino acids. Input material: blood. This clonotype originated in a woman in her twenties or thirties with Graves' hyperthyroidism that later progressed to Graves' ophthalmopathy. J is TRBJ1-2 and V is TRBV6-2 or TRBV6-3; possible D gene TRBD1, 5 bases. The DNA of the CDR3 is TGTGCCGCCGCGGGTCGGGGGAGGAACTATGGCTACACCTTC. This gives the protein CAAAGRGRNYGYTF.